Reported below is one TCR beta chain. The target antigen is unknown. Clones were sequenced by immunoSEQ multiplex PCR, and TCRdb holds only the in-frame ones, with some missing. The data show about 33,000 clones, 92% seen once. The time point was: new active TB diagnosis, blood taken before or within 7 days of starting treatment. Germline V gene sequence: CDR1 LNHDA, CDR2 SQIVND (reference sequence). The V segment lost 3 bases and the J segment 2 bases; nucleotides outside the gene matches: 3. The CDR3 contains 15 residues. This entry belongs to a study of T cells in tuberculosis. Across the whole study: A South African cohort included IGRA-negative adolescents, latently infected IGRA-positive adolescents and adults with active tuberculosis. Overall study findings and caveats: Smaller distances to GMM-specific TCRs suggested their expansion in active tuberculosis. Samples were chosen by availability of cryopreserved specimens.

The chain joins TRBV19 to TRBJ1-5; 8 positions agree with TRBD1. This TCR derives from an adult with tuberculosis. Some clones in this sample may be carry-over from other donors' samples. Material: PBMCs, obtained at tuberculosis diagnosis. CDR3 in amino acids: CASSITGQGNQPQHF. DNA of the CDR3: TGTGCCAGTAGTATTACGGGACAGGGCAATCAGCCCCAGCATTTT.